The rows below give T cell receptor beta chains drawn from one sample of a study of cytomegalovirus exposure and HLA in healthy donors. The method was immunoSEQ multiplex PCR; TCRdb's version includes in-frame clones alone and lacks a portion of them. The sample records 150,000 to 200,000 clones, roughly 77% being singletons. The sample taken for sequencing was PBMCs. These receptors were taken from a male donor in good health and CMV-seropositive. Both conserved end residues are part of each CDR3.

j_call v_call cdr3_aa
TRBJ2-1 TRBV7-8 CASSLEILLHNEQFF
TRBJ2-1 TRBV7-8 CASSSTRGELRNNEQFF
TRBJ1-3 TRBV7-8 CASSFRDRGTGNTIYF
TRBJ1-1 TRBV19 CASTPSTGVVPEAFF
TRBJ2-7 TRBV19 CATSQGARYEQYF
TRBJ1-5 TRBV7-9 CASSFPGLEQPQHF
TRBJ2-7 TRBV11-2 CASSLELGEGVYEQYF
TRBJ1-4 TRBV4-1 CASNGVVATNEKLFF
TRBJ1-1 TRBV18 CASSQTGNTEAFF
TRBJ2-3 TRBV11-2 CASSSLAGGPDTQYF
TRBJ1-3 TRBV9 CASSVSGDTAGNTIYF
TRBJ1-2 TRBV30 CAWSQDIVGYTF
TRBJ1-6 TRBV9 CASSVAGTGFSPLHF
TRBJ2-7 TRBV7-8 CASSLNSAGPMEQYF
TRBJ1-2 TRBV18 CASSVGQGASYGYTF
TRBJ2-5 TRBV9 CASSVGGGATQETQYF
TRBJ1-3 TRBV7-8 CASSLGMRRYSSGNTIYF
- TRBV10-3 CATMGTGAFDEQYF
TRBJ1-2 TRBV4-1 CASSQEGRPYGYTF
TRBJ1-2 TRBV4-1 CASSQVRDSGIYGYTF
TRBJ1-3 TRBV6-6 CASRRDSGSGNTIYF
TRBJ1-1 TRBV7-6 CASSLFTGDEAFF
TRBJ2-5 TRBV9 CASSALPGGSVQETQYF
TRBJ2-5 TRBV9 CASSAGTLGETQYF
TRBJ1-6 TRBV19 CASSIDPDSSYNSPLHF
TRBJ2-6 TRBV28 CASANSQGANVLTF
TRBJ1-2 TRBV5-4 CASSMLDGNQNYGYTF
TRBJ1-5 TRBV6-1 CASIGGDGQPQHF
TRBJ2-1 TRBV5-1 CASSLVLAGGNSYNEQFF
TRBJ1-5 TRBV5-1 CASSMDFNQPQHF
TRBJ2-1 TRBV28 CASSLRSGGIYNEQFF
TRBJ2-3 TRBV6-4 CASSDSKERGLAERGGSTDTQYF
TRBJ2-7 TRBV28 CASSLHYEGNEQYF
TRBJ1-1 TRBV6-5 CASSPGTVSTEAFF
TRBJ1-2 TRBV30 CAWSASEVYGYTF